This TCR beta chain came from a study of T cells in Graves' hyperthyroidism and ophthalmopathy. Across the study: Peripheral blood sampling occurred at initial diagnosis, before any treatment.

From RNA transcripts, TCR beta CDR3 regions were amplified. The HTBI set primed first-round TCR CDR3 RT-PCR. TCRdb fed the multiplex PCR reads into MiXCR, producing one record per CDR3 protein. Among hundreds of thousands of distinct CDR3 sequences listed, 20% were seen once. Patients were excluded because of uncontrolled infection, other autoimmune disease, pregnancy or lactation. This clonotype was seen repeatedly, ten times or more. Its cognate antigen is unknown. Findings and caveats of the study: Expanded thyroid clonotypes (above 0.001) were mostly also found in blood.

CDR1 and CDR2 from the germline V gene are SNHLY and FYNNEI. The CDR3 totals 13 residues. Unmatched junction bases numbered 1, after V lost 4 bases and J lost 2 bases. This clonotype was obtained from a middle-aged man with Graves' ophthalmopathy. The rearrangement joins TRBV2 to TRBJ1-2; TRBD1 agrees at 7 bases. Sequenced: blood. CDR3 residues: CASSGQGNYGYTF. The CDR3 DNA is TGTGCCAGCAGTGGACAGGGCAACTATGGCTACACCTTC.